The clone carrying this TCR beta chain was recorded only once. This CDR3 region has 12 residues. V shed 4 bases and J 14 bases; nucleotides not matched to a gene: 9. The sample comes from a study of CD8 T cells in Susac syndrome. The multiple sclerosis controls were treatment-naive patients with relapsing-remitting disease that was stable or active. Random hexamers were used to reverse transcribe the RNA input (about 0.5 to 1 ug). Amplification of TCR beta CDR3 was carried out by immunoSEQ multiplex PCR, which covered 54 Vbeta and 13 Jbeta segments. TCRdb fed the immunoSEQ multiplex PCR reads into MiXCR, producing one record per CDR3 protein. The repertoire includes roughly 200,000 distinct CDR3 sequences, around 93% of them detected once, and 0.07% to 0.095% sits in the top ten.

V gene TRBV12-3 or TRBV12-4 combines with J gene TRBJ2-3; 7 bases are shared with TRBD2. The sample taken for sequencing was CD4+ T cells from PBMCs. The source of this sequence is a human donor with multiple sclerosis. CDR3 nucleotides: TGTGCCAGCAGTTCCTCCCGAGGGAGGGGGTATTTT. This gives the protein CASSSSRGRGYF.